The 26 T cell receptor beta chains below come from one sample, sequenced in a study of technical replicates of blood from several donors. The table came from immunoSEQ multiplex PCR; TCRdb's copy has only in-frame clones and leaves some out. The sample consists of over 50,000 clones, around nine tenths of them appearing once. The sequenced material came from PBMCs. The receptors were sampled from a human donor in good health. Some clones in this sample may be carry-over from other donors' samples.

This chain connects TRBV7-3 to TRBJ1-1; D possibly corresponds to TRBD1 (5 bases). Trimming stripped 6 bases from V and 1 base from J, with 9 bases between. The length of the CDR3 is 13 residues. The germline V gene has CDR1 SGHTA and CDR2 FQGTGA. The CDR3 nucleotides are TGTGCCAGCAGGTCTACAGGGAACACTGAAGCTTTCTTT. Translating gives CASRSTGNTEAFF.

J is TRBJ2-1 and V is TRBV6-1; 8 bases agree with TRBD2. With V trimmed by 4 bases and J by 10 bases, 12 bases remained unmatched. The V gene's germline CDR1 is MNHNS and CDR2 SASEGT. The CDR3 contains 15 residues. DNA for the CDR3: TGTGCCAGCAGTGCCCAGGGGCGGGGGGTGTTGGAGCAGTTCTTC. Protein sequence: CASSAQGRGVLEQFF.

This chain connects TRBV5-1 to TRBJ2-3; 11 positions agree with TRBD2. Trimming cost V 4 bases and J 0 bases; bases outside gene matches: 13. The CDR3 contains 19 residues. Germline CDR1 SGHRS, CDR2 YFSETQ. The CDR3: CASSETGGTSGSSTDTQYF. CDR3 DNA sequence: TGCGCCAGCAGCGAAACCGGTGGGACTAGCGGTTCTAGCACAGATACGCAGTATTTT. Full variable domain (missing parts from reference TRBV5-1 and TRBJ2-3): KAGVTQTPRYLIKTRGQQVTLSCSPISGHRSVSWYQQTPGQGLQFLFEYFSETQRNKGNFPGRFSGRQFSNSRSEMNVSTLELGDSALYLCASSETGGTSGSSTDTQYFGPGTRLTVL.

The rearrangement joins TRBV27 to TRBJ1-5, with unresolved D. Germline-derived CDR1 and CDR2 are MNHEY and SMNVEV (reference sequence). Trimming pared 3 bases from V and 0 bases from J, leaving 6 bases between. This CDR3 is built from 14 residues. This CDR3 is CASSLGHSNQPQHF. The DNA of the CDR3 is TGTGCCAGCAGTTTGGGCCATAGCAATCAGCCCCAGCATTTT.

The chain uses TRBV10-3 and TRBJ2-7; D gene unclear. Germline CDR1 reads ENHRY; CDR2 reads SYGVKD. The CDR3 covers 12 residues. The V end lost 0 bases, the J end lost 4 bases, and 4 bases lay between the germline ends. The CDR3 is CAISESSYEQYF. CDR3 nucleotide sequence: TGTGCCATCAGTGAGTCATCGTACGAGCAGTACTTC.

This sequence joins TRBV18 and TRBJ2-1; 8 bases agree with TRBD2. The V segment lost 2 bases and the J segment 8 bases; nucleotides outside the gene matches: 11. The CDR3 contains 16 residues. Looked up from germline, CDR1 is KGHSH and CDR2 is LQKENI. As DNA, the CDR3 is TGTGCCAGCTCACCAGGTGCGGCGGGAGGAGGGGATGAGCAGTTCTTC. Encoded protein: CASSPGAAGGGDEQFF.

The J gene is TRBJ2-3, the V gene TRBV4-3; no reliable D call. This CDR3 has 14 residues. Germline V gene data show CDR1 as LGHNA and CDR2 as YSLEER. The germline V and J ends were trimmed by 2 bases and 4 bases, with 10 bases remaining between them. In DNA form, the CDR3 reads TGCGCCAGCAGCCAACTCGAAGGAGCAGATACGCAGTATTTT. It specifies CASSQLEGADTQYF.

The gene calls are TRBV6-5 and TRBJ1-1; D is unclear. The germline V gene encodes CDR1 MNHEY and CDR2 SVGAGI. Deletions cut 4 bases from V and 4 bases from J, with 13 bases between. This CDR3 is 14 amino acids long. The CDR3 is CASSWEGSGTEAFF. The CDR3 nucleotides are TGTGCCAGCAGTTGGGAGGGATCGGGCACTGAAGCTTTCTTT.

The chain uses TRBV19 and TRBJ1-2; D is ambiguous. The CDR3 contains 13 residues. Germline CDR1 reads LNHDA; CDR2 reads SQIVND (reference sequence). Trimming took 10 bases from V and 4 from J, leaving 16 bases between them. CDR3 DNA: TGTGCCACTATGCCCCGGGGATCCTATGGCTACACCTTC. This sequence encodes CATMPRGSYGYTF.

The chain carries TRBV7-9 and TRBJ1-1; the D is unclear. In germline, CDR1 is SEHNR, CDR2 FQNEAQ (reference sequence). V shed 2 bases and J shed 6 bases, with 10 bases lying between them. CDR3 length: 13 amino acids. Here the CDR3 DNA reads TGTGCCAGCAGCTTATCAGCGTCGGCTGAAGCTTTCTTT. Protein: CASSLSASAEAFF.

The CDR3 bases are TGTGCTAGTGGTTTGTACCAGACAGGGGCGGGAAACACCATATATTTT. Protein: CASGLYQTGAGNTIYF. The V gene is TRBV12-5, the J gene TRBJ1-3, with 8 nucleotides matching TRBD1. The CDR3 is made up of 16 amino acids. Germline V lookup: CDR1 LGHNT, CDR2 FRNRAP. V lost 2 bases, J lost 4 bases, and 7 bases stayed unmatched.

J is TRBJ2-6 and V is TRBV5-5; TRBD1 matches at 7 bases. The trim removed 3 bases at V and 0 bases at J, leaving 9 bases unmatched. The CDR3 has 18 residues. The germline V gene encodes CDR1 SGHKS and CDR2 YYEKEE (reference sequence). The CDR3 DNA reads as TGTGCCAGCAGCTATAACTCGGGACAGTCCTCTGGGGCCAACGTCCTGACTTTC. It is translated as CASSYNSGQSSGANVLTF.

V and J are TRBV2 and TRBJ1-1, with a tentative D call TRBD1 (5 bases). The CDR3 loop spans 13 amino acids. Trimming cost V 6 bases and J 1 base, with 9 bases left between them. The germline V gene encodes CDR1 SNHLY and CDR2 FYNNEI. In DNA form, the CDR3 reads TGTGCCAGCAGGGTAAGGGGGAACACTGAAGCTTTCTTT. It codes for CASRVRGNTEAFF.

The chain is built from TRBV27 and TRBJ1-1; possible D gene TRBD1, 6 bases. The CDR3 is made up of 18 amino acids. CDR1 and CDR2 (germline): MNHEY, SMNVEV (reference sequence). V lost 5 bases, J lost 0 bases, and 22 bases lay in between. Here the CDR3 reads CASSQMLGGARVNTEAFF. The CDR3 bases are TGTGCCAGCAGTCAAATGTTGGGGGGGGCTAGGGTGAACACTGAAGCTTTCTTT.

This chain links TRBV14 with TRBJ1-1; TRBD1 might be the D (5 bases). The germline V gene has CDR1 SGHDN and CDR2 FVKESK. CDR3 size: 18 residues. V lost 0 bases and J 3 bases, leaving 20 bases between the germline ends. The CDR3 loop reads CASSQEDYRWVRDTEAFF. The CDR3, as DNA: TGTGCCAGCAGCCAAGAAGATTACAGGTGGGTCCGGGACACTGAAGCTTTCTTT.

The V and J genes are TRBV10-3 and TRBJ2-7, with 9 bases identical to TRBD1. Germline values: CDR1 ENHRY, CDR2 SYGVKD. V was clipped by 6 bases and J by 2 bases; unmatched bases: 5. The CDR3 is 14 residues long. DNA for the CDR3: TGTGCCATCAGAGGACAGGGGCTGACCTACGAGCAGTACTTC. Translated, it gives CAIRGQGLTYEQYF.

This clone was seen a single time. V gene TRBV4-1 combines with J gene TRBJ1-2; D not certain. V lost 4 bases to trimming and J lost 2 bases, with 8 bases between them. Germline-derived CDR1 and CDR2 are MGHRA and YSYEKL. The CDR3 is 13 amino acids. Here the CDR3 DNA reads TGCGCCAGCAGCCCCCCAGTGAACTATGGCTACACCTTC. Translating gives CASSPPVNYGYTF.

This chain links TRBV7-9 with TRBJ2-7; D perhaps matches TRBD1 (8 bases). Germline V gene data show CDR1 as SEHNR and CDR2 as FQNEAQ (reference sequence). The CDR3 spans 14 residues. V shed 5 bases and J shed 3 bases, with 14 bases lying between them. CDR3 protein: CASSPQGGYYEQYF. CDR3 nucleotides: TGTGCCAGCAGCCCACAGGGGGGGTACTACGAGCAGTACTTC.

The chain carries TRBV15 and TRBJ2-7; 9 nucleotides agree with TRBD1. This CDR3 region has 13 residues. Trimming took 8 bases from V and 3 from J; bases not matched to a gene: 5. In germline, CDR1 is LNHNV, CDR2 YYDKDF (reference sequence). The CDR3 protein is CATSETGGYEQYF. The CDR3 bases are TGTGCCACCTCCGAGACAGGGGGCTACGAGCAGTACTTC.

The V gene is TRBV7-3, the J gene TRBJ2-1, with 9 bases lining up with TRBD2. CDR3 length: 14 amino acids. Per the germline V gene, CDR1 is SGHTA and CDR2 is FQGTGA. V shed 4 bases, J shed 12 bases, and the junction held 10 bases outside the gene matches. CDR3 residues: CASSSLAGTEGQFF. The CDR3 coding sequence is TGTGCCAGCAGCTCGCTAGCGGGAACAGAGGGGCAGTTCTTC.

V usage is TRBV7-2 and J usage is TRBJ2-7; D is perhaps TRBD1 (6 bases). This CDR3 spans 14 amino acids. Trimming removed 4 bases at V and 1 base at J, with 11 bases between. Germline V lookup: CDR1 SGHTA, CDR2 FQGNSA. The CDR3 nucleotides are TGTGCCAGCAGCTCGGACAGCCCTTCCTACGAGCAGTACTTC. This translates into CASSSDSPSYEQYF.

The V gene is TRBV21-1, the J gene TRBJ1-2. TRBV21-1 is described as a pseudogene. CDR3 size: 10 residues. CDR3 DNA sequence: TGTGCCTGGCTTCGAGAGGGGAGGTCCTTC. Translation gives CAWLREGRSF.

The V call is TRBV6-1, the J call TRBJ1-2, with D unclear. The CDR3 contains 14 residues. Trimming cost V 4 bases and J 0 bases, with 9 bases left between them. The germline CDR1 and CDR2 sequences are MNHNS and SASEGT. In DNA form, the CDR3 reads TGTGCCAGCAGTGGCCCGGGATCTAACTATGGCTACACCTTC. It yields the protein CASSGPGSNYGYTF.

The CDR3 sequence: CASSLSGSSYNEQFF. CDR3 in DNA: TGTGCCAGCAGTTTGTCGGGAAGCTCCTACAATGAGCAGTTCTTC. This chain joins TRBV28 and TRBJ2-1, with D possibly matching TRBD2 (5 bases). The CDR3 covers 15 residues. The V gene lost 3 bases and the J gene lost 0 bases, with 9 bases spanning the gap. CDR1 is MDHEN and CDR2 is SYDVKM in the germline V gene.

The rearrangement joins TRBV10-3 to TRBJ2-3; 8 bases fit TRBD2. The CDR3 has 14 amino acids. Trimming took 7 bases from V and 4 from J; bases not matched to a gene: 7. Germline CDR1 ENHRY, CDR2 SYGVKD. CDR3 DNA: TGTGCCATCACGCCTAGCGGGCTGGCAGATACGCAGTATTTT. Amino acid sequence: CAITPSGLADTQYF.

The V gene is TRBV4-1, the J gene TRBJ2-5, with a tentative D call TRBD1 (6 bases). Trimming left V 4 bases short and J 1 base short, with 13 bases between. CDR1 is MGHRA and CDR2 is YSYEKL in the germline V gene. This CDR3 contains 15 residues. CDR3 DNA sequence: TGCGCCAGCAGCCTATCGACAGGATCCCAAGAGACCCAGTACTTC. Residues: CASSLSTGSQETQYF.